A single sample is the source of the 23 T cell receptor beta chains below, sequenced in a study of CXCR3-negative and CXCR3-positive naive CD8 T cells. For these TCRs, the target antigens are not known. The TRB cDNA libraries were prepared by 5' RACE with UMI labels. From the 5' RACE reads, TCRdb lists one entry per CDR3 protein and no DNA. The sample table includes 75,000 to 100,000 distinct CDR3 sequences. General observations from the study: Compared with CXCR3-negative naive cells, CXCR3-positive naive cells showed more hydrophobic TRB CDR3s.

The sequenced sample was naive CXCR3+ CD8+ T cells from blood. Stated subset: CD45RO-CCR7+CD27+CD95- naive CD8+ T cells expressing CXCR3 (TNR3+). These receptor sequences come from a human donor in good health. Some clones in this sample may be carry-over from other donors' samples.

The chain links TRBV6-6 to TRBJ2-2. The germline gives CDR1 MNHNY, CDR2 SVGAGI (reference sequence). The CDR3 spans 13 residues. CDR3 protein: CASSWTNTGELFF.

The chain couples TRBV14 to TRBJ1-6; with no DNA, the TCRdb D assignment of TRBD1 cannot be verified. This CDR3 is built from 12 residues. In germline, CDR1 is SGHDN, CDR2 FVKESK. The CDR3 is CASSPDRARMIF.

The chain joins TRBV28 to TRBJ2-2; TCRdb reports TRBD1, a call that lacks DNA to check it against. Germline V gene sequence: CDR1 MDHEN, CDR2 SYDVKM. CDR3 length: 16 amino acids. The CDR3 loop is CASSRNDRENTGELFF.

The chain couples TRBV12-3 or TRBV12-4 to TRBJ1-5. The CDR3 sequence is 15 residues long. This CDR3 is CASSHGVGSNQPQHF.

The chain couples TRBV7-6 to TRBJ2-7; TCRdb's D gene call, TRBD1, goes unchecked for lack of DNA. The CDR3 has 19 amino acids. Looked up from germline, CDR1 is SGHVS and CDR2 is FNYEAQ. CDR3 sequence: CASSHRWGTDEGEAYEQYF.

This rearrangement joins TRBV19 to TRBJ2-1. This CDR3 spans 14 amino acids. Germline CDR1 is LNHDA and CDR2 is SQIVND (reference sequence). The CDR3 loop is CACSQGSSYNEQLF.

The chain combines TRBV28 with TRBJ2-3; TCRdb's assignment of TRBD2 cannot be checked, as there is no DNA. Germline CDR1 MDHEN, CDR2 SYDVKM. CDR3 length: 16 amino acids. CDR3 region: CASSWATSGGTDTQYF.

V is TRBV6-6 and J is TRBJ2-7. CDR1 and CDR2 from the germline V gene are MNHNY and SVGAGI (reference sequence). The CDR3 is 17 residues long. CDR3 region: CASSYSTRTNYLYEQYF.

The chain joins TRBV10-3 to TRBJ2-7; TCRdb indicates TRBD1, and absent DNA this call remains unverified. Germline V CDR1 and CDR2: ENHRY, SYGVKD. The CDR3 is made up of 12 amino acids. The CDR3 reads CAIGTESYEQYF.

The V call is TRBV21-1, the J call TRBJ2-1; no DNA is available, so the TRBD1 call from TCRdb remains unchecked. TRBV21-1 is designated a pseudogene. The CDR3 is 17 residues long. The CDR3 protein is CASSKGQGRTSYNEQFF.

The chain's CDR3 is CASSLRDSYGYTF. V gene TRBV21-1 combines with J gene TRBJ1-2; TCRdb reports TRBD1, a call that lacks DNA to check it against. TRBV21-1 is a known pseudogene. The CDR3 is made up of 13 amino acids.

The CDR3 spells CASSDTANTGELFF. The chain is built from TRBV7-8 and TRBJ2-2. The CDR3 is 14 amino acids. Looked up from germline, CDR1 is SGHVS and CDR2 is FQNEAQ.

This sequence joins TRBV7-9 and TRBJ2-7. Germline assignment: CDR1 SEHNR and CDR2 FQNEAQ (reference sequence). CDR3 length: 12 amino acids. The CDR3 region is CAIPGNSYEQYF.

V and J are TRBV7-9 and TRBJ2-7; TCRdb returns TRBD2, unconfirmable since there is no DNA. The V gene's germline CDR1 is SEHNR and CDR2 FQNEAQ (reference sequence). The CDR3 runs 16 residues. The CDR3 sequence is CASSKTSGGPSYEQYF.

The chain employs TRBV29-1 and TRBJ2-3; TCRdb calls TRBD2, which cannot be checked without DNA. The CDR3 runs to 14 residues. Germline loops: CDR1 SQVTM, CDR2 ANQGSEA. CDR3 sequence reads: CSAQGGRPTDTQYF.

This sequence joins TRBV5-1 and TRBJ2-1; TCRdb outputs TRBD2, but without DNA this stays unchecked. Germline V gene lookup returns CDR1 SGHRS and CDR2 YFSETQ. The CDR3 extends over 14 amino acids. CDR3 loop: CASTKPGLVNEQFF. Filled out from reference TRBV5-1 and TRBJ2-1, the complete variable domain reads KAGVTQTPRYLIKTRGQQVTLSCSPISGHRSVSWYQQTPGQGLQFLFEYFSETQRNKGNFPGRFSGRQFSNSRSEMNVSTLELGDSALYLCASTKPGLVNEQFFGPGTRLTVL.

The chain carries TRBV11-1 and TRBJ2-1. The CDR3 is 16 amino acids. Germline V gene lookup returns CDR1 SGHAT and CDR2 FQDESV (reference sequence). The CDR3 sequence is CASSPRRGFTYNEQFF.

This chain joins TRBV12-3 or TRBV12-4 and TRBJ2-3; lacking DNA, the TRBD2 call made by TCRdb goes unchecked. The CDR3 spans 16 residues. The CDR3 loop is CASSDRTRVMRDTQYF.

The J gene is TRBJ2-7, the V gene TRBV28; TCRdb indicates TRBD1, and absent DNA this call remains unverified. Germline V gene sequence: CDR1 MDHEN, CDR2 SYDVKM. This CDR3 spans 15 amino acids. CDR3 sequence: CASSSQGYSLYEQYF.

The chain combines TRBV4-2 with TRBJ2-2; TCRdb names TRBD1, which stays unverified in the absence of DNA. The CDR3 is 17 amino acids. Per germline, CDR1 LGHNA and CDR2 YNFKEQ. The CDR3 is CASSQDVGHPGTGELFF.

CDR3 sequence: CASSFGDTQYF. The chain links TRBV27 to TRBJ2-3. The germline V gene has CDR1 MNHEY and CDR2 SMNVEV (reference sequence). The CDR3 length is 11 residues.

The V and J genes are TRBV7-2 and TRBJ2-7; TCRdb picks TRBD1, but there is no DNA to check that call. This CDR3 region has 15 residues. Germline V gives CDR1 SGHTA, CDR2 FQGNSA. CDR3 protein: CASSSWGSGWYEQYF.

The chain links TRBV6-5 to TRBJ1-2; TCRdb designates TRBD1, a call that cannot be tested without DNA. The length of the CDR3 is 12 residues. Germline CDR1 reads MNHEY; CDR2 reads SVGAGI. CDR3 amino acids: CASSAGTGGYTF.